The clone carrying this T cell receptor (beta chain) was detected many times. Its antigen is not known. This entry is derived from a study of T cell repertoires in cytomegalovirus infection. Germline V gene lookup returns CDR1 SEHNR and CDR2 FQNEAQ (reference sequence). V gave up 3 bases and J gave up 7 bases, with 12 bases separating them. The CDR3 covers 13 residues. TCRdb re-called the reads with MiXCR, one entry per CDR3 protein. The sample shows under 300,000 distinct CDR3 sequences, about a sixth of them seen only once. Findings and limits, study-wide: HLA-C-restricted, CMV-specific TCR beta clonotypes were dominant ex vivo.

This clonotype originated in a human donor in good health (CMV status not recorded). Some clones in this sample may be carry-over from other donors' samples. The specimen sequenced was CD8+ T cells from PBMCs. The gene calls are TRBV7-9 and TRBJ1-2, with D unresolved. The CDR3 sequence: CASSLSAAAGYTF. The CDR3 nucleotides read TGTGCCAGCAGCTTGTCCGCCGCGGCTGGCTACACCTTC.